This paragraph covers one T cell receptor beta chain sequence. The CDR3 contains 15 residues. The V gene end was trimmed by 3 bases and the J gene end by 7 bases; junction bases not matched to a gene: 6. Germline CDR1 reads SGHVS; CDR2 reads FQNEAQ. The source of the sample is a study of shared clonotypes between healthy human individuals. The authors distributed each subset's genomic DNA evenly over several immunoSEQ plates. Repertoires were generated with immunoSEQ multiplex PCR, while TCRdb's copy carries only in-frame clones and drops some. The sample lists hundreds of thousands of clones; roughly four fifths were seen once.

This TCR came from a woman between 35 and 50 years old in good health. Some clones in this sample may be carry-over from other donors' samples. The chain has TRBV7-8 and TRBJ2-2; 9 nucleotides align to TRBD1. The sample was PBMCs. The DNA for the CDR3 is TGTGCCAGCAGCTTCGGGACAGGGAGGGACGGGGAGCTGTTTTTT. It codes for CASSFGTGRDGELFF.